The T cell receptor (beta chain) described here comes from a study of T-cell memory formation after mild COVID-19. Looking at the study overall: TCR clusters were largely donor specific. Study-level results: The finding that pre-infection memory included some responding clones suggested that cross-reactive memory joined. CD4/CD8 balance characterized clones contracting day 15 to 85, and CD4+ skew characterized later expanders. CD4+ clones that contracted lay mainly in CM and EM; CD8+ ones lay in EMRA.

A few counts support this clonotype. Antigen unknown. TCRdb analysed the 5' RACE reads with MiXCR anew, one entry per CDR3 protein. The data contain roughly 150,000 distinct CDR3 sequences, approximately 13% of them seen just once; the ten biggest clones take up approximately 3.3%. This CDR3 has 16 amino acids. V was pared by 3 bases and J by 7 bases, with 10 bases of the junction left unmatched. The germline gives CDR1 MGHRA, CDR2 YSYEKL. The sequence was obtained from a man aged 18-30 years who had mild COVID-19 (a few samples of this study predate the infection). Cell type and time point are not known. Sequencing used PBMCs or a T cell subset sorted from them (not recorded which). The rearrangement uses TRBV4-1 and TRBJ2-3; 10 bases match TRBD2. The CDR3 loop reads CASSQASGGAPNTQYF. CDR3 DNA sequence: TGCGCCAGCAGCCAGGCAAGCGGGGGGGCCCCAAATACGCAGTATTTT.